In this sample, the clone carrying this T cell receptor (beta chain) turned up a few times. The assay was immunoSEQ multiplex PCR, and TCRdb's table has in-frame clones only and misses some. The table has about 36,000 clones, over 70% seen once. Germline-derived CDR1 and CDR2 are MDHEN and SYDVKM. Losses at the gene ends were 4 bases for V and 12 bases for J; bases not matched to a gene: 1. This CDR3 spans 11 amino acids. This specimen comes from a study of early stage breast cancer tumors. Sequencing was carried out using blood. This clonotype was obtained from a person between 55 and 69 years old with breast cancer. The V and J genes are TRBV28 and TRBJ1-4; TRBD1 agrees at 8 bases. The CDR3 DNA reads as TGTGCCAGCAGTTCGGACAGGGAACTGTTTTTT. This gives the protein CASSSDRELFF.